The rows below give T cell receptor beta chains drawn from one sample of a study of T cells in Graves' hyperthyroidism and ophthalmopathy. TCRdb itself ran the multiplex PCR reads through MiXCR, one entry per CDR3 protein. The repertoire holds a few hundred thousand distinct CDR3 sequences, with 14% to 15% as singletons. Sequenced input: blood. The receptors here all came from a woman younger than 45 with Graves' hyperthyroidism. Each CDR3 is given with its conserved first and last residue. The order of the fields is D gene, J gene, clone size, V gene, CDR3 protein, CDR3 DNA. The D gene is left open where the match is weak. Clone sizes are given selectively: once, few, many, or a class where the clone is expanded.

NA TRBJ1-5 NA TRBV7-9 CASSLGGIPSNQPQHF TGTGCCAGCAGCTTAGGAGGGATCCCAAGCAATCAGCCCCAGCATTTT
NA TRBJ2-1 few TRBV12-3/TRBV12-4 CASSPSAGSYNEQFF TGTGCCAGCAGTCCGTCGGCAGGCTCCTACAATGAGCAGTTCTTC
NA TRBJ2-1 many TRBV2 CASTDSGSTNEQFF TGTGCCAGCACTGATTCCGGGAGTACAAATGAGCAGTTCTTC
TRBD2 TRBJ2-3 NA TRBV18 CASSLRLAVTDTQYF TGTGCCAGCTCACTTCGACTAGCGGTAACAGATACGCAGTATTTT
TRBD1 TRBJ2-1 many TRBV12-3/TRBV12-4 CASSTTTGYPYNEQFF TGTGCCAGCAGCACTACGACAGGGTATCCCTACAATGAGCAGTTCTTC
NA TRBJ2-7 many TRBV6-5 CASSYSRRELIYEQYF TGTGCCAGCAGTTACTCGAGGCGGGAACTAATCTACGAGCAGTACTTC
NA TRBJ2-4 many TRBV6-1 CASSHIAVGAKNIQYF TGTGCCAGCAGTCACATAGCGGTAGGGGCCAAAAACATTCAGTACTTC
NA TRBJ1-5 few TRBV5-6 CASSARPGGGNSNQPQHF TGTGCCAGCAGCGCCCGACCGGGGGGGGGGAATAGCAATCAGCCCCAGCATTTT
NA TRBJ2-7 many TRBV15 CATSRDIGIRSYEQYF TGTGCCACCAGCAGAGATATTGGGATCCGATCCTACGAGCAGTACTTC
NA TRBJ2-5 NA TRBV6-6 CASSYSESQETQYF TGTGCCAGCAGTTACTCGGAGTCTCAAGAGACCCAGTACTTC
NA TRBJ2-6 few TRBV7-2 CASSSGTTSGANVLTF TGTGCCAGCAGCTCCGGGACAACTTCTGGGGCCAACGTCCTGACTTTC
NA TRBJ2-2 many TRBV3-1 CASSQAALTGPANTGELFF TGTGCCAGCAGCCAAGCCGCGCTTACAGGGCCTGCCAACACCGGGGAGCTGTTTTTT
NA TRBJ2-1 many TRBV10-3 CATQTWARDNEQFF TGTGCCACCCAGACTTGGGCTCGGGACAATGAGCAGTTCTTC
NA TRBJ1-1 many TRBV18 CASSPEVAGWGNTEAFF TGTGCCAGCTCACCAGAGGTGGCAGGGTGGGGGAACACTGAAGCTTTCTTT
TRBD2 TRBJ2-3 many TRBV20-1 CSASRFPASGMGTSTDTQYF TGCAGTGCTAGTAGGTTTCCGGCTAGCGGGATGGGTACTAGCACAGATACGCAGTATTTT
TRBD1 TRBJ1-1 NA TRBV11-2 CASSNGTGMNTEAFF TGTGCCAGCAGCAACGGGACAGGAATGAACACTGAAGCTTTCTTT
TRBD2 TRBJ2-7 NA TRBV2 CASSVGSTRTSGTPYEQYF TGTGCCAGCAGTGTCGGCAGCACCCGGACTAGCGGAACTCCCTACGAGCAGTACTTC
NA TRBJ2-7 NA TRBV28 CASSLWGRAYEQYF TGTGCCAGCAGTTTATGGGGTAGGGCCTACGAGCAGTACTTC
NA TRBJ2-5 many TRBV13 CASSPEGTSVRETQYF TGTGCCAGCAGCCCCGAGGGGACGTCCGTCCGGGAGACCCAGTACTTC
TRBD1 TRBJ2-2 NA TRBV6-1 CASSKGAQTGELFF TGTGCCAGCAGTAAGGGGGCGCAGACCGGGGAGCTGTTTTTT
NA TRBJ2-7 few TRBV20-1 CSASGQFRDEQYF TGCAGTGCTAGCGGACAGTTTCGGGACGAGCAGTACTTC
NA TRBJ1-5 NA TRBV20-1 CSARAYGAGTYSNQPQHF TGCAGTGCTAGAGCTTATGGGGCAGGGACCTATAGCAATCAGCCCCAGCATTTT
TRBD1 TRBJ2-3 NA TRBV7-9 CASSLATGTGSSDTQYF TGTGCCAGCAGCTTAGCGACCGGGACAGGCTCTTCCGATACGCAGTATTTT
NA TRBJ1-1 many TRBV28 CASSFLTRGYSATEAFF TGTGCCAGCAGTTTTCTAACGAGGGGTTATTCCGCCACTGAAGCTTTCTTT
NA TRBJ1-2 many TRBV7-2 CASSSLGGGQSGYTF TGTGCCAGCAGCTCCCTCGGGGGGGGCCAATCGGGCTACACCTTC